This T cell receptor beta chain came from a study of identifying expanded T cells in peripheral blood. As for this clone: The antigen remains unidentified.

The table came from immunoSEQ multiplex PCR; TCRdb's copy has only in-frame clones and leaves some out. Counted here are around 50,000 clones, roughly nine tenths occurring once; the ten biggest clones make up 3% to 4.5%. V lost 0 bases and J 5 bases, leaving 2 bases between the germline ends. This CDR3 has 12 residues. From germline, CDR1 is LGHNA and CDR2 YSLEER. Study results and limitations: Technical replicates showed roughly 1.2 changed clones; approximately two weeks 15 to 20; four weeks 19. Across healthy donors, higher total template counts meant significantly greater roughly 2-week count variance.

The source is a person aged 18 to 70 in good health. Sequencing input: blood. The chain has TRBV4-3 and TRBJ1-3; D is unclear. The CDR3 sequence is CASSQDRNTIYF. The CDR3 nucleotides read TGCGCCAGCAGCCAAGACCGAAACACCATATATTTT.